This TCR beta chain stems from a study of graft-versus-host responses after intestinal transplantation. TCRdb's copy holds only in-frame clones and misses some; the assay was immunoSEQ multiplex PCR. Of 12,000 or so clones in the sample, 80% to 85% were seen once. General study findings and limits: Ileal or blood samples showed some GvH clones first, and such clones were also found in recipient marrow.

The CDR3 is made up of 13 amino acids. The V end was cut by 5 bases, the J end by 3 bases, with 10 bases between. The germline V gene has CDR1 SGHAT and CDR2 FQNNGV. Notes on this clone: Its antigen is unidentified.

Sequenced here: PBMCs, sampled approximately 490 days after intestinal transplant. This rearrangement joins TRBV11-2 to TRBJ1-1; no clear D. The TCR was taken from a human patient who received an intestinal transplant, so some T cells may come from the graft donor. The CDR3 nucleotides are TGTGCCAGCAGCCCGATGGCTCACACTGAAGCTTTCTTT. Translated: CASSPMAHTEAFF.